The rows below give T cell receptor beta chains drawn from one sample of a study of blood T cell repertoires in COVID-19. Profiling relied on immunoSEQ multiplex PCR, and the TCRdb table lists in-frame clones only, not all of them. The table records over 150,000 clones, 75% to 90% of them present only once. Sequencing was done on a sample of peripheral blood. The receptors were gathered from a woman aged 55-69 years with acute or convalescent COVID-19. Each CDR3 is given with its conserved first and last residue. A D gene is named only where the DNA matches it firmly. Clone size appears in some rows only: once, few, many, or a class for an expanded clone.

V gene: TRBV5-4
D gene: TRBD1
J gene: TRBJ1-2
clone size: .
CDR3 protein: CASSTNRDSYGYTF
CDR3 DNA: TGTGCCAGCAGCACGAACCGGGACAGCTATGGCTACACCTTC

V gene: TRBV5-1
D gene: .
J gene: TRBJ1-6
clone size: .
CDR3 protein: CASSLGPDSGYNSPLHF
CDR3 DNA: TGCGCCAGCAGCTTGGGGCCGGACAGCGGATATAATTCACCCCTCCACTTT

V gene: TRBV18
D gene: .
J gene: TRBJ1-2
clone size: few
CDR3 protein: CASSQAAGMDYGYTF
CDR3 DNA: TGTGCCAGCTCACAGGCCGCAGGGATGGACTATGGCTACACCTTC

V gene: TRBV7-9
D gene: TRBD1
J gene: TRBJ1-1
clone size: .
CDR3 protein: CASNPGQPTEAFF
CDR3 DNA: TGTGCCAGCAACCCGGGACAGCCCACTGAAGCTTTCTTT

V gene: TRBV18
D gene: TRBD1
J gene: TRBJ2-1
clone size: .
CDR3 protein: CASSRDRVDEQFF
CDR3 DNA: TGTGCCAGCTCAAGGGACAGGGTTGATGAGCAGTTCTTC

V gene: TRBV18
D gene: TRBD1
J gene: TRBJ1-3
clone size: .
CDR3 protein: CASSQKRFGTVDF
CDR3 DNA: TGTGCCAGCTCCCAAAAAAGATTCGGGACAGTAGATTTT

V gene: TRBV30
D gene: TRBD1
J gene: TRBJ1-5
clone size: few
CDR3 protein: CAWARSGTGVDFNNQPQHF
CDR3 DNA: TGTGCCTGGGCCCGTTCCGGGACAGGGGTGGATTTTAACAATCAGCCCCAGCATTTT

V gene: TRBV7-8
D gene: .
J gene: TRBJ1-5
clone size: .
CDR3 protein: CASSLAVGGNQPQHF
CDR3 DNA: TGTGCCAGCAGCTTAGCGGTCGGAGGCAATCAGCCCCAGCATTTT

V gene: TRBV7-8
D gene: .
J gene: TRBJ1-2
clone size: .
CDR3 protein: CASSDDSNGNYGYTF
CDR3 DNA: TGTGCCAGCAGCGATGACTCCAACGGGAACTATGGCTACACCTTC

V gene: TRBV4-2
D gene: .
J gene: TRBJ2-2
clone size: .
CDR3 protein: CASSGDKGANTGELFF
CDR3 DNA: TGTGCCAGCAGCGGAGATAAAGGGGCGAACACCGGGGAGCTGTTTTTT

V gene: TRBV30
D gene: .
J gene: TRBJ1-1
clone size: .
CDR3 protein: CAWSLKQENTEAFF
CDR3 DNA: TGTGCCTGGAGTCTAAAACAGGAGAACACTGAAGCTTTCTTT

V gene: TRBV18
D gene: .
J gene: TRBJ2-7
clone size: .
CDR3 protein: CASSKGEPYEQYF
CDR3 DNA: TGTGCCAGCTCAAAGGGAGAGCCCTACGAGCAGTACTTC

V gene: TRBV2
D gene: TRBD1
J gene: TRBJ1-1
clone size: .
CDR3 protein: CASSAGQGGGMNTEAFF
CDR3 DNA: TGTGCCAGCAGCGCGGGACAGGGTGGGGGCATGAACACTGAAGCTTTCTTT

V gene: TRBV28
D gene: .
J gene: TRBJ2-2
clone size: .
CDR3 protein: CASSLRQGMIGELFF
CDR3 DNA: TGTGCCAGCAGTTTAAGGCAGGGGATGATCGGGGAGCTGTTTTTT

V gene: TRBV7-2
D gene: .
J gene: TRBJ1-1
clone size: few
CDR3 protein: CASSLQGGGTEAFF
CDR3 DNA: TGTGCCAGCAGCTTACAGGGCGGCGGCACTGAAGCTTTCTTT

V gene: TRBV4-2
D gene: .
J gene: TRBJ1-2
clone size: .
CDR3 protein: CASSPEPGSAYGYTF
CDR3 DNA: TGTGCCAGCAGCCCCGAACCAGGTAGTGCCTATGGCTACACCTTC

V gene: TRBV4-2
D gene: .
J gene: TRBJ1-4
clone size: .
CDR3 protein: CASSHLQGGQGGEKLFF
CDR3 DNA: TGTGCCAGCAGCCATCTCCAAGGCGGCCAGGGCGGTGAAAAACTGTTTTTT

V gene: TRBV19
D gene: .
J gene: TRBJ2-3
clone size: .
CDR3 protein: CASGRDTQYF
CDR3 DNA: TGTGCCAGCGGTCGGGATACGCAGTATTTT

V gene: TRBV9
D gene: .
J gene: TRBJ1-2
clone size: .
CDR3 protein: CASSVEGGINYGYTF
CDR3 DNA: TGTGCCAGCAGCGTAGAGGGAGGCATTAACTATGGCTACACCTTC

V gene: TRBV11-2
D gene: .
J gene: TRBJ2-3
clone size: .
CDR3 protein: CASSHIGGSTDTQYF
CDR3 DNA: TGTGCCAGCAGCCATATAGGCGGGAGCACAGATACGCAGTATTTT

V gene: TRBV19
D gene: .
J gene: TRBJ1-2
clone size: .
CDR3 protein: CASTASRVGYTF
CDR3 DNA: TGTGCCAGTACTGCATCCAGGGTCGGCTACACCTTC

V gene: TRBV18
D gene: TRBD1
J gene: TRBJ2-2
clone size: .
CDR3 protein: CASLLPGQWVTGELFF
CDR3 DNA: TGTGCCAGCCTACTACCGGGACAGTGGGTCACCGGGGAGCTGTTTTTT

V gene: TRBV18
D gene: .
J gene: TRBJ2-7
clone size: .
CDR3 protein: CASSPRENSYEQYF
CDR3 DNA: TGTGCCAGCTCACCACGAGAAAACAGCTACGAGCAGTACTTC

V gene: TRBV5-6
D gene: .
J gene: TRBJ1-1
clone size: .
CDR3 protein: CASSFGRVRNTEAFF
CDR3 DNA: TGTGCCAGCAGCTTCGGCAGGGTTAGGAACACTGAAGCTTTCTTT

V gene: TRBV7-8
D gene: .
J gene: TRBJ2-7
clone size: few
CDR3 protein: CASSPDGGFYEQYF
CDR3 DNA: TGTGCCAGCAGCCCGGACGGAGGGTTCTACGAGCAGTACTTC

V gene: TRBV2
D gene: TRBD2
J gene: TRBJ2-1
clone size: .
CDR3 protein: CASSETSSRDEQFF
CDR3 DNA: TGTGCCAGCAGTGAGACTAGCTCAAGGGATGAGCAGTTCTTC

V gene: TRBV7-2
D gene: TRBD1
J gene: TRBJ1-2
clone size: .
CDR3 protein: CASSFSAGQGANGYTF
CDR3 DNA: TGTGCCAGCAGCTTCTCAGCGGGACAGGGGGCGAATGGCTACACCTTC

V gene: TRBV4-3
D gene: TRBD2
J gene: TRBJ2-7
clone size: .
CDR3 protein: CASSQAYGLAGNEQYF
CDR3 DNA: TGCGCCAGCAGCCAAGCATACGGACTAGCGGGGAACGAGCAGTACTTC

V gene: TRBV14
D gene: .
J gene: TRBJ1-6
clone size: .
CDR3 protein: CASSQDFGVGSPLHF
CDR3 DNA: TGTGCCAGCAGCCAAGATTTCGGGGTTGGTTCACCCCTCCACTTT

V gene: TRBV19
D gene: .
J gene: TRBJ1-4
clone size: .
CDR3 protein: CASSISGEEKLFF
CDR3 DNA: TGTGCCAGTAGTATATCCGGGGAGGAAAAACTGTTTTTT

V gene: TRBV30
D gene: TRBD1
J gene: TRBJ1-5
clone size: .
CDR3 protein: CAWSAPGTENQPQHF
CDR3 DNA: TGTGCCTGGAGTGCCCCCGGGACAGAGAATCAGCCCCAGCATTTT

V gene: TRBV15
D gene: .
J gene: TRBJ2-5
clone size: .
CDR3 protein: CATRRGGGDQETQYF
CDR3 DNA: TGTGCCACCAGGAGAGGTGGGGGCGACCAAGAGACCCAGTACTTC

V gene: TRBV9
D gene: TRBD1
J gene: TRBJ2-6
clone size: .
CDR3 protein: CASSDSPGQGALGANVLTF
CDR3 DNA: TGTGCCAGCAGCGATTCCCCGGGACAGGGGGCGCTTGGGGCCAACGTCCTGACTTTC

V gene: TRBV24-1
D gene: TRBD1
J gene: TRBJ1-2
clone size: .
CDR3 protein: CATSDPLGTGGNGYTF
CDR3 DNA: TGTGCCACCAGTGATCCACTAGGGACAGGGGGCAATGGCTACACCTTC

V gene: TRBV11-2
D gene: .
J gene: TRBJ2-2
clone size: few
CDR3 protein: CASSSNTGELFF
CDR3 DNA: TGTGCCAGCAGCTCAAACACCGGGGAGCTGTTTTTT

V gene: TRBV7-8
D gene: .
J gene: TRBJ1-3
clone size: .
CDR3 protein: CASSPLETSSGNTIYF
CDR3 DNA: TGTGCCAGCAGCCCACTAGAGACTTCCTCTGGAAACACCATATATTTT

V gene: TRBV5-6
D gene: .
J gene: TRBJ1-2
clone size: few
CDR3 protein: CASSLRDFFYSGYTF
CDR3 DNA: TGTGCCAGCAGCTTGCGCGACTTCTTTTACTCTGGCTACACCTTC

V gene: TRBV6-2/TRBV6-3
D gene: .
J gene: TRBJ1-1
clone size: .
CDR3 protein: CASSSRNTEAFF
CDR3 DNA: TGTGCCAGCAGTTCGCGGAACACTGAAGCTTTCTTT

V gene: TRBV6-2/TRBV6-3
D gene: TRBD1
J gene: TRBJ1-4
clone size: .
CDR3 protein: CASSYGGQGGEKLFF
CDR3 DNA: TGTGCCAGCAGTTACGGGGGACAGGGCGGAGAAAAACTGTTTTTT

V gene: TRBV5-6
D gene: .
J gene: TRBJ1-2
clone size: .
CDR3 protein: CASSLEPLSYGYTF
CDR3 DNA: TGTGCCAGCAGCTTGGAGCCCCTTTCCTATGGCTACACCTTC

V gene: TRBV27
D gene: TRBD1
J gene: TRBJ1-1
clone size: .
CDR3 protein: CASSWDRRVTEAFF
CDR3 DNA: TGTGCCAGCAGTTGGGACAGGAGAGTCACTGAAGCTTTCTTT

V gene: TRBV15
D gene: .
J gene: TRBJ1-5
clone size: .
CDR3 protein: CATSRDQPRTGGQPQHF
CDR3 DNA: TGTGCCACCAGCAGAGATCAACCTCGGACGGGCGGGCAGCCCCAGCATTTT

V gene: TRBV24-1
D gene: .
J gene: TRBJ2-7
clone size: .
CDR3 protein: CATSDSGRGGIYEQYF
CDR3 DNA: TGTGCCACCAGTGATTCCGGCCGGGGAGGCATATACGAGCAGTACTTC

V gene: TRBV20-1
D gene: .
J gene: TRBJ2-5
clone size: .
CDR3 protein: CSARRQETQYF
CDR3 DNA: TGCAGTGCTAGACGCCAAGAGACCCAGTACTTC

V gene: TRBV19
D gene: .
J gene: TRBJ2-7
clone size: .
CDR3 protein: CASSPTTGVREQYF
CDR3 DNA: TGTGCCAGTAGTCCCACAACCGGGGTGAGGGAGCAGTACTTC

V gene: TRBV27
D gene: TRBD1
J gene: TRBJ1-2
clone size: few
CDR3 protein: CASSSRQGANYGYTF
CDR3 DNA: TGTGCCAGCAGTTCTCGACAGGGGGCCAACTATGGCTACACCTTC

V gene: TRBV7-8
D gene: .
J gene: TRBJ1-6
clone size: .
CDR3 protein: CASSSPARPNSPLHF
CDR3 DNA: TGTGCCAGCAGCTCCCCGGCTAGACCTAATTCACCCCTCCACTTT